This TCR beta chain is drawn from a study of T cells in Graves' hyperthyroidism and ophthalmopathy. Overall study context: The blood sample was taken at first diagnosis, before treatment began.

The CDR3 consists of 14 residues. From germline, CDR1 is SQVTM and CDR2 ANQGSEA. Trimming stripped 3 bases from V and 2 bases from J, with 10 bases between. Study-level results: Most expanded thyroid clonotypes above 0.001 also appeared in blood.

Amplification of TCR beta CDR3 regions used RNA as the template. TCR CDR3 regions were first amplified by RT-PCR with HTBI primers. One entry per CDR3 protein, called by TCRdb with MiXCR from the multiplex PCR reads. The sample has fewer than 450,000 distinct CDR3 sequences; around a sixth are singletons. Among ophthalmopathy patients, the Clinical Activity Score reached at least 3, the NOSPECS grade reached at least 4, and duration remained under 3 months. A few counts support this clonotype. Its specificity is unknown. The specimen was blood. The TCR was taken from a man in his late teens or twenties with Graves' ophthalmopathy. V usage is TRBV29-1 and J usage is TRBJ2-2; D perhaps matches TRBD2 (5 bases). CDR3 sequence reads: CSVDPGSNTGELFF. CDR3 coding DNA: TGCAGCGTTGACCCGGGATCCAACACCGGGGAGCTGTTTTTT.